This TCR beta chain is drawn from a study of blood T cell repertoires in COVID-19. Study summary: PBMCs, B-cell-depleted T cells, or T cells provided the cDNA or gDNA that made up the material.

Source study methods: Quantification of nucleated cells was approximated via reference gene primer amplification. Sequenced by immunoSEQ multiplex PCR; TCRdb stores in-frame clones only, minus some. That table gives V, J and clone size, and the DNA gave D and trimming. This table holds 35,000 to 45,000 clones, 70% to 90% found once. CDR1 is SGHDT, CDR2 YYEEEE, per germline. The J segment lost 6 bases and the V segment lost 4 bases, leaving 14 bases of the junction unmatched. CDR3 length: 17 residues. The sample taken for sequencing was peripheral blood. V and J are TRBV5-6 and TRBJ2-1; 9 nucleotides agree with TRBD2. The origin of this receptor is a woman aged 80 or over with acute or convalescent COVID-19. CDR3 coding DNA: TGTGCCAGCAGCCAAGACCACATAGCGGGAGTCATCAATGAGCAGTTCTTC. Encoded protein: CASSQDHIAGVINEQFF.